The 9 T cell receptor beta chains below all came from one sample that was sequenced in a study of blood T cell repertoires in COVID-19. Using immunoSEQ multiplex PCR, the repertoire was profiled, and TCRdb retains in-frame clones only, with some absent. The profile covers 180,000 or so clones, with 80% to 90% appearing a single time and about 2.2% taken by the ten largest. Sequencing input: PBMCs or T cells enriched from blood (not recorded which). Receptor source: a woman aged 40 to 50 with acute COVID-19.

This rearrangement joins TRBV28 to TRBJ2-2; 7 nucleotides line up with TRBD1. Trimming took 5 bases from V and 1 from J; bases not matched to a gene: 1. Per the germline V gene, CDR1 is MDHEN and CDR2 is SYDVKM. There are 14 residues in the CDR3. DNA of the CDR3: TGTGCCAGCAGTCCAGGGGGGAACACCGGGGAGCTGTTTTTT. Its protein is CASSPGGNTGELFF.

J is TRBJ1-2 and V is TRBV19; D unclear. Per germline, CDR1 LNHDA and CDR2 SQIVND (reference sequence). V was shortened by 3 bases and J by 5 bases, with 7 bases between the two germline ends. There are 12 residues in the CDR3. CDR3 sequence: CASSITAYGYTF. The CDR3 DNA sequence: TGTGCCAGTAGTATCACAGCTTATGGCTACACCTTC.

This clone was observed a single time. The CDR3 sequence is CAWSDEGSNYGYTF. The CDR3 DNA reads as TGTGCCTGGAGCGACGAGGGCTCTAACTATGGCTACACCTTC. The chain carries TRBV30 and TRBJ1-2, with D uncertain. CDR1 and CDR2 from the germline V gene are GTSNPN and SVGIG (reference sequence). The CDR3 totals 14 residues. Trimming pared 3 bases from V and 0 bases from J, leaving 11 bases between.

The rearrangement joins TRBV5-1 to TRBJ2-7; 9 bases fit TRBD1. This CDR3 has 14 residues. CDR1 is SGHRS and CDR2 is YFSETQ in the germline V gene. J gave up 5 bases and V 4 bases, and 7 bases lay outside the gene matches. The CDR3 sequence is CASSAGQGKNEQYF. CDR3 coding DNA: TGCGCCAGCAGCGCGGGACAGGGAAAGAACGAGCAGTACTTC.

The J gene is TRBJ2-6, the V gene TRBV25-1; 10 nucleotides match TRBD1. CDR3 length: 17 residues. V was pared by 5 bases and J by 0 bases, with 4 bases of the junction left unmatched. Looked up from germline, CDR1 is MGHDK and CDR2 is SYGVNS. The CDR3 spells CASSPRTGGSGANVLTF. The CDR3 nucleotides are TGTGCCAGCAGTCCAAGGACAGGGGGCTCTGGGGCCAACGTCCTGACTTTC.

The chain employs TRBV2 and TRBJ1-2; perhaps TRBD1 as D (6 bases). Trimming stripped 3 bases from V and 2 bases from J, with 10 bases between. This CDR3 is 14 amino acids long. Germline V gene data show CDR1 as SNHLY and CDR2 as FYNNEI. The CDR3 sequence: CASSEQGRNYGYTF. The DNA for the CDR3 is TGTGCCAGCAGTGAGCAGGGGCGGAACTATGGCTACACCTTC.

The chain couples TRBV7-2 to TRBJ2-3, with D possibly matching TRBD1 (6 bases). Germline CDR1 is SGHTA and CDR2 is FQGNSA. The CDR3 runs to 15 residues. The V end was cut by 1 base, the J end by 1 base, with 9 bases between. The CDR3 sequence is CASSLGGPRTDTQYF. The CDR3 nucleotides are TGTGCCAGCAGCTTAGGGGGGCCCCGCACAGATACGCAGTATTTT.

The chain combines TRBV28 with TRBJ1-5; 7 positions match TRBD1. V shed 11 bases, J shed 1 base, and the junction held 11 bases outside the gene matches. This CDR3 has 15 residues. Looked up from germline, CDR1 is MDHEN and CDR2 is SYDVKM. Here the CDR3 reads CASTHEGASNQPQHF. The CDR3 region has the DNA TGTGCCTCTACTCATGAGGGGGCGAGCAATCAGCCCCAGCATTTT.

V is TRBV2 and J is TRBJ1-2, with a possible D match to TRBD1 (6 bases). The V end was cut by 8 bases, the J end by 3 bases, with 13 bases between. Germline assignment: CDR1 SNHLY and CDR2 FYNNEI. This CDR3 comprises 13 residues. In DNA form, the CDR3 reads TGTGCCAGCGCAGGGGAAGGGGACTATGGCTACACCTTC. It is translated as CASAGEGDYGYTF.